This T cell receptor beta chain came from a study of blood T cell repertoires in COVID-19. Repertoires were generated with immunoSEQ multiplex PCR, while TCRdb's copy carries only in-frame clones and drops some. The sample includes 250,000 or so clones, around 90% of them seen just once. This clone was found once. Germline CDR1 ENHRY, CDR2 SYGVKD. This CDR3 spans 12 amino acids. V was pared by 5 bases and J by 8 bases, with 12 bases between. The sequenced material came from peripheral blood. The chain links TRBV10-3 to TRBJ1-2; D is uncertain. This receptor was taken from a man under 40 with COVID-19, enrolled during active disease. CDR3 sequence (DNA): TGTGCCATCAGTCCGGGAGTGAGGGGCTACACCTTC. It yields the protein CAISPGVRGYTF.